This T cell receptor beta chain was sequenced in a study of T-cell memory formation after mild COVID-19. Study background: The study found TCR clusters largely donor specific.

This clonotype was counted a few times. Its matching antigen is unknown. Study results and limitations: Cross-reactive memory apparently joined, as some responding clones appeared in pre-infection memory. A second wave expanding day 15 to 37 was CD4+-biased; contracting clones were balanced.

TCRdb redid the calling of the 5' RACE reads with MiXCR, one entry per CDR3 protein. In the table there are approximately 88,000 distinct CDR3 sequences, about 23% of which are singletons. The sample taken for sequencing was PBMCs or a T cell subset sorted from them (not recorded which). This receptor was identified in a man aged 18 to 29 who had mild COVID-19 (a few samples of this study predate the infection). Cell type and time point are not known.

The CDR3 sequence is CASSLGWGNYGYTF. DNA of the CDR3: TGCGCCAGCAGCTTGGGCTGGGGGAACTATGGCTACACCTTC. V and J are TRBV5-1 and TRBJ1-2; tentative D call: TRBD1 (5 bases). Germline CDR1 is SGHRS and CDR2 is YFSETQ. V dropped 0 bases and J dropped 2 bases, with 8 bases sitting between them. CDR3 size: 14 residues. Complete variable domain (other parts from reference TRBV5-1 and TRBJ1-2): KAGVTQTPRYLIKTRGQQVTLSCSPISGHRSVSWYQQTPGQGLQFLFEYFSETQRNKGNFPGRFSGRQFSNSRSEMNVSTLELGDSALYLCASSLGWGNYGYTFGSGTRLTVV.